These 32 T cell receptor beta chains were all obtained from the same sample, sequenced in a study of Graves' ophthalmopathy and Graves' hyperthyroidism. RNA transcripts provided the template for amplifying TCR beta CDR3 regions. First-round RT-PCR used HTBI primers; second-round multiplex PCR followed. Each CDR3 protein is one row after TCRdb ran MiXCR on the multiplex PCR reads. Of over a million distinct CDR3 sequences in the sample, roughly two fifths were seen once. The source material was peripheral blood or thyroid tissue (not recorded which). Source of these receptors: an adult man with Graves' hyperthyroidism.

The DNA for the CDR3 is TGCGCCAGCAGTGAGTCATCGTCTATAGATACGCAGTATTTT. Translated, it gives CASSESSSIDTQYF. V usage is TRBV10-2 and J usage is TRBJ2-3; no firm D call. Germline-derived CDR1 and CDR2 are WSHSY and SAAADI. The length of the CDR3 is 14 residues. The V and J ends lost 0 bases and 5 bases respectively, with 9 bases between them.

This clonotype appeared many times. The rearrangement joins TRBV10-3 to TRBJ1-2; D perhaps matches TRBD1 (6 bases). CDR1 ENHRY and CDR2 SYGVKD come from the germline V gene. Trimming pared 2 bases from V and 2 bases from J, leaving 9 bases between. The CDR3 runs to 14 residues. The CDR3 bases are TGTGCCATCAGTGAGAGTACAGGGAACTATGGCTACACCTTC. Translation gives CAISESTGNYGYTF.

This chain joins TRBV14 and TRBJ2-2, with 11 nucleotides matching TRBD2. Per the germline V gene, CDR1 is SGHDN and CDR2 is FVKESK. CDR3 length equals 16 residues. The trim removed 4 bases at V and 4 bases at J, leaving 5 bases unmatched. CDR3 bases: TGTGCCAGCAGCCGGTTGGGGACTAGCGGCACCGGGGAGCTGTTTTTT. Translation: CASSRLGTSGTGELFF.

In this sample, this clonotype turned up many times. The chain carries TRBV2 and TRBJ1-4, with 7 bases lining up with TRBD1. J was trimmed by 5 bases and V by 5 bases; bases with no gene match: 5. The CDR3 loop spans 14 amino acids. Germline V gene data show CDR1 as SNHLY and CDR2 as FYNNEI. CDR3 coding DNA: TGTGCCAGCAGTAGCGGGACAGAAAATGAAAAACTGTTTTTT. Translation gives CASSSGTENEKLFF.

This clonotype appeared many times. CDR3 sequence (DNA): TGTGCCAGCAGCTTTCAGGACAGTCATGTTTATGGCTACACCTTC. Translating gives CASSFQDSHVYGYTF. The V and J genes are TRBV5-6 and TRBJ1-2; D possibly corresponds to TRBD1 (6 bases). Germline V lookup: CDR1 SGHDT, CDR2 YYEEEE. CDR3 length: 15 amino acids. The V end lost 2 bases, the J end lost 5 bases, and 16 bases lay between the germline ends.

The genes are TRBV29-1 and TRBJ2-7, with D perhaps TRBD2 (5 bases). This CDR3 has 14 residues. The germline V gene encodes CDR1 SQVTM and CDR2 ANQGSEA. The germline V and J ends were trimmed by 6 bases and 0 bases, with 15 bases remaining between them. The CDR3 is CSVVGAESSYEQYF. In nucleotides, the CDR3 is TGCAGCGTAGTTGGAGCGGAAAGCTCCTACGAGCAGTACTTC.

This clonotype appeared many times. The chain joins TRBV20-1 to TRBJ2-7; tentative D call: TRBD2 (5 bases). This CDR3 has 15 residues. CDR1 is DFQATT and CDR2 is SNEGSKA in the germline V gene (reference sequence). Trimming took off 6 bases at V and 1 base at J, with 19 bases between the two ends. The CDR3 nucleotides are TGCAGTGCGTCCCCAGTAGCGTACCAATCCTACGAGCAGTACTTC. Translating it yields CSASPVAYQSYEQYF.

This clonotype was detected ten times or more. This chain connects TRBV6-2 or TRBV6-3 to TRBJ1-5; possible D gene TRBD1, 5 bases. The CDR3 has 17 residues. V shed 2 bases and J shed 3 bases, with 17 bases lying between them. CDR1 MNHEY and CDR2 SVGEGT come from the germline V gene. The CDR3 sequence is CASSYRRGVDYNQPQHF. The CDR3 region has the DNA TGTGCCAGCAGTTACCGACGAGGGGTAGATTACAATCAGCCCCAGCATTTT.

The chain employs TRBV7-2 and TRBJ1-1; tentatively, D is TRBD1 (6 bases). Trimming shortened V by 7 bases and J by 4 bases, and 13 bases separated the two germline ends. Germline V lookup: CDR1 SGHTA, CDR2 FQGNSA. The CDR3 contains 13 residues. The CDR3 sequence is CASIQGYGTEAFF. The CDR3 nucleotides are TGTGCCAGCATACAGGGTTACGGCACTGAAGCTTTCTTT.

On this clonotype: This could be a read error, since a much larger clone is one nucleotide away. Because it lacks the conserved phenylalanine or tryptophan at the end, this CDR3 is likely a read error. The limits of the CDR3 on the DNA are not certain, so only TCRdb's listed CDR3 is given. The V and J genes are TRBV7-9 and TRBJ2-7; the D call in the table, TRBD2, was not verified against the DNA. CDR1 and CDR2 (germline): SEHNR, FQNEAQ (reference sequence). Ends included, the CDR3 has 12 residues. The CDR3 is CASSTARSGMLL.

This chain connects TRBV29-1 to TRBJ2-7, with TRBD2 matching over 7 bases. The V and J ends lost 8 bases and 0 bases, in that order; junction bases with no gene match: 7. The CDR3 sequence is 13 residues long. In germline, CDR1 is SQVTM, CDR2 ANQGSEA. CDR3 coding DNA: TGCAGCAGTTTAGGCGGGAGCTCCTACGAGCAGTACTTC. Translation gives CSSLGGSSYEQYF.

This clonotype came up a few times. The chain joins TRBV6-1 to TRBJ2-7; no clear D gene. V was clipped by 6 bases and J by 5 bases, with 17 bases between them. The CDR3 length is 14 residues. CDR1 and CDR2 (germline): MNHNS, SASEGT. The CDR3 sequence: CASSKMWNSDEQYF. CDR3 sequence (DNA): TGTGCCAGCAGCAAAATGTGGAACTCGGACGAGCAGTACTTC.

The J gene is TRBJ2-6, the V gene TRBV14; D remains unclear. Germline V gives CDR1 SGHDN, CDR2 FVKESK. V was shortened by 4 bases and J by 0 bases, with 10 bases between the two germline ends. The length of the CDR3 is 16 residues. The CDR3 nucleotides are TGTGCCAGCAGCCCAGAAGGGCCCTCTGGGGCCAACGTCCTGACTTTC. Amino acid sequence: CASSPEGPSGANVLTF. Complete variable domain (other parts from reference TRBV14 and TRBJ2-6): EAGVTQFPSHSVIEKGQTVTLRCDPISGHDNLYWYRRVMGKEIKFLLHFVKESKQDESGMPNNRFLAERTGGTYSTLKVQPAELEDSGVYFCASSPEGPSGANVLTFGAGSRLTVL.

The V and J genes are TRBV29-1 and TRBJ2-7, with a weak D call TRBD2 (6 bases). The CDR3 covers 12 residues. Germline values: CDR1 SQVTM, CDR2 ANQGSEA. Trimming stripped 8 bases from V and 2 bases from J, with 13 bases between. The CDR3 sequence: CSLGGNAYEQYF. CDR3 DNA sequence: TGCAGCTTAGGAGGGAACGCCTACGAGCAGTACTTC.

This clonotype was found many times. The rearrangement uses TRBV12-3 or TRBV12-4 and TRBJ1-5, with D perhaps TRBD1 (5 bases). This CDR3 has 15 residues. Deletions cut 5 bases from V and 4 bases from J, with 15 bases between. CDR3 coding DNA: TGTGCCAGCAGTCCTCGGGACGGTGTGAATCAGCCCCAGCATTTT. Its protein product is CASSPRDGVNQPQHF.

Only one count was recorded for this clonotype. This chain links TRBV7-9 with TRBJ1-1; D not certain. Germline CDR1 is SEHNR and CDR2 is FQNEAQ (reference sequence). This CDR3 has 15 amino acids. V shed 5 bases and J shed 1 base, with 14 bases lying between them. This CDR3 reads CASSASRPENTEAFF. Here the CDR3 DNA reads TGTGCCAGCAGCGCCTCCCGTCCCGAGAACACTGAAGCTTTCTTT.

The chain uses TRBV7-2 and TRBJ2-5; D is ambiguous. Trimming took off 1 base at V and 5 bases at J, with 11 bases between the two ends. CDR1 and CDR2 from the germline V gene are SGHTA and FQGNSA. This CDR3 comprises 14 residues. The CDR3 nucleotides are TGTGCCAGCAGCTTAGTTTGGGATCCCGAGACCCAGTACTTC. This codes for CASSLVWDPETQYF.

The V call is TRBV9, the J call TRBJ2-3, with 9 bases fitting TRBD2. The CDR3 extends over 14 amino acids. Germline assignment: CDR1 SGDLS and CDR2 YYNGEE. V lost 4 bases and J lost 5; bases outside the gene matches: 5. The CDR3 DNA reads as TGTGCCAGCAGCATAGCGGGAGTGATAGATACGCAGTATTTT. As protein: CASSIAGVIDTQYF. The entire variable domain, with the rest obtained from reference TRBV9 and TRBJ2-3, is as follows: DSGVTQTPKHLITATGQRVTLRCSPRSGDLSVYWYQQSLDQGLQFLIQYYNGEERAKGNILERFSAQQFPDLHSELNLSSLELGDSALYFCASSIAGVIDTQYFGPGTRLTVL.

This clonotype turned up a few times. The gene calls are TRBV12-3 or TRBV12-4 and TRBJ2-7; D remains unclear. This CDR3 is 13 amino acids long. The V gene lost 3 bases and the J gene lost 0 bases, with 6 bases spanning the gap. The CDR3 DNA follows: TGTGCCAGCAGTTTTTCTAACTCCTACGAGCAGTACTTC. It yields the protein CASSFSNSYEQYF.

This clonotype was seen repeatedly, ten times or more. The rearrangement uses TRBV29-1 and TRBJ1-2; 8 nucleotides align to TRBD1. Germline V gene data show CDR1 as SQVTM and CDR2 as ANQGSEA. J was trimmed by 4 bases and V by 7 bases; bases with no gene match: 8. This CDR3 contains 13 residues. CDR3 protein: CSAIQGDTYGYTF. In DNA form, the CDR3 reads TGCAGCGCTATACAGGGGGACACCTATGGCTACACCTTC.

Only a few counts were recorded for this clonotype. V is TRBV7-3 and J is TRBJ2-5; TRBD2 might be the D (5 bases). Trimming shortened V by 4 bases and J by 5 bases, and 14 bases separated the two germline ends. Germline values: CDR1 SGHTA, CDR2 FQGTGA. The CDR3 consists of 14 residues. CDR3 sequence: CASSYILGWETQYF. CDR3 DNA: TGTGCCAGCAGCTACATACTAGGTTGGGAGACCCAGTACTTC.

This clonotype was recorded many times. This sequence joins TRBV12-3 or TRBV12-4 and TRBJ1-6, with a tentative D call TRBD1 (6 bases). CDR3 length: 13 amino acids. V was pared by 6 bases and J by 5 bases, with 8 bases between. This chain's CDR3 is CASRHRDNSPLHF. For the CDR3, the DNA is TGTGCCAGCAGGCACAGGGATAATTCACCCCTCCACTTT.

In this sample, this clonotype turned up many times. The rearrangement links TRBV20-1 to TRBJ1-5; D is possibly TRBD1 (5 bases). The germline gives CDR1 DFQATT, CDR2 SNEGSKA (reference sequence). This CDR3 spans 14 amino acids. V lost 3 bases and J 4 bases, leaving 13 bases between the germline ends. The CDR3 loop is CSASVPGTNQPQHF. The CDR3 DNA is TGCAGTGCTAGTGTCCCTGGGACGAATCAGCCCCAGCATTTT.

The chain links TRBV7-9 to TRBJ2-2; D gene uncertain. Germline V gene data show CDR1 as SEHNR and CDR2 as FQNEAQ (reference sequence). The CDR3 consists of 13 residues. The germline V and J ends were trimmed by 2 bases and 7 bases, with 8 bases remaining between them. The DNA of the CDR3 is TGTGCCAGCAGCTTAAACAACCACGGGGAGCTGTTTTTT. Protein: CASSLNNHGELFF.

The chain recombines TRBV7-9 with TRBJ2-5, with D uncertain. The V end lost 3 bases, the J end lost 5 bases, and 10 bases lay between the germline ends. The CDR3 extends over 13 amino acids. From germline, CDR1 is SEHNR and CDR2 FQNEAQ (reference sequence). The CDR3 bases are TGTGCCAGCAGCTTGGGCCAAAGCGAGACCCAGTACTTC. Its translation: CASSLGQSETQYF.

This clonotype has more than one count but fewer than ten. The rearrangement joins TRBV7-6 to TRBJ1-2; 8 positions match TRBD1. The CDR3 covers 16 residues. Germline V CDR1 and CDR2: SGHVS, FNYEAQ. V dropped 5 bases and J dropped 4; count of bases not matched to a gene: 12. CDR3 DNA: TGTGCCAGCAGCCACCTACTGGCAGGGGGCCGCTATGGCTACACCTTC. Translating gives CASSHLLAGGRYGYTF.

This clonotype was found many times. The V call is TRBV5-1, the J call TRBJ1-6; 8 bases agree with TRBD1. The CDR3 is 15 amino acids. The germline V gene has CDR1 SGHRS and CDR2 YFSETQ. V was pared by 1 base and J by 11 bases, with 8 bases of the junction left unmatched. The CDR3 nucleotides are TGCGCCAGCAGCTTGACGGGACAGGAAAGGGCACCCCTCCACTTT. Translation: CASSLTGQERAPLHF.

V gene TRBV7-2 combines with J gene TRBJ1-5; weak D call: TRBD1 (5 bases). In germline, CDR1 is SGHTA, CDR2 FQGNSA. The CDR3 is made up of 16 amino acids. Trimming took 8 bases from V and 5 from J, leaving 22 bases between them. The CDR3 bases are TGTGCCAGCTCACCCCGCGACAGAATTTCCGATCAGCCCCAGCATTTT. Protein sequence: CASSPRDRISDQPQHF.

CDR3 DNA: TGTGCCAGCAGCCCCAGGGTGAGAGGGACTGAAGCTTTCTTT. Its protein is CASSPRVRGTEAFF. The V and J genes are TRBV14 and TRBJ1-1, with a weak D call TRBD1 (5 bases). The V gene lost 4 bases and the J gene lost 5 bases, with 14 bases spanning the gap. Germline assignment: CDR1 SGHDN and CDR2 FVKESK. The CDR3 contains 14 residues.

The rearrangement links TRBV7-8 to TRBJ1-1; D might be TRBD1 (5 bases). The CDR3 consists of 14 residues. The V and J ends lost 5 bases and 8 bases respectively, with 18 bases between them. The germline CDR1 and CDR2 sequences are SGHVS and FQNEAQ. The CDR3: CASSRSGTEIEAFF. DNA for the CDR3: TGTGCCAGCAGCCGATCGGGGACCGAGATCGAAGCTTTCTTT.

V usage is TRBV2 and J usage is TRBJ2-7; 12 nucleotides match TRBD1. Losses at the gene ends were 3 bases for V and 0 bases for J; bases not matched to a gene: 12. The CDR3 totals 19 residues. CDR1 and CDR2 (germline): SNHLY, FYNNEI. For the CDR3, the DNA is TGTGCCAGCAGTGAGACCGGGACAGGGGGCTTACTATTCTCCTACGAGCAGTACTTC. Its protein product is CASSETGTGGLLFSYEQYF.

The rearrangement uses TRBV5-1 and TRBJ2-3; D may be TRBD2 (6 bases). V was trimmed by 1 base and J by 2 bases, leaving 14 bases between them. The CDR3 loop spans 16 amino acids. Per germline, CDR1 SGHRS and CDR2 YFSETQ. CDR3 loop: CASSLPGTGNTDTQYF. In nucleotides, the CDR3 is TGCGCCAGCAGCTTGCCCGGGACTGGGAACACAGATACGCAGTATTTT.